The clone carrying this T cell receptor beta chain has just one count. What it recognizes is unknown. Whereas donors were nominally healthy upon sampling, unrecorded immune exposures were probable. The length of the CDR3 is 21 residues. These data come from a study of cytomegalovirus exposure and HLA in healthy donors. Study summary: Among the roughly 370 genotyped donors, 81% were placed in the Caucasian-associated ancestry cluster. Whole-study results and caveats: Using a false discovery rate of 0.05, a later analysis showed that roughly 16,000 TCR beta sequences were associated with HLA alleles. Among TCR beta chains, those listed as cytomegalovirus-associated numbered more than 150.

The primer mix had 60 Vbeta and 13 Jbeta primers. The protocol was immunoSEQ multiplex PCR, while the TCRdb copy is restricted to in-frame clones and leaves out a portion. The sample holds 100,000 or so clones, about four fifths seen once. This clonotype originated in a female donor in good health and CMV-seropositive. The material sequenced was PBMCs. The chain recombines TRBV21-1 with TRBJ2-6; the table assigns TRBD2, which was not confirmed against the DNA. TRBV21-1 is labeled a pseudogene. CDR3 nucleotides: TGTGCCAGCAGCAAGGGAGGGGCGGGAGCCGCCAAGAGCTCTGGGGCCAACGTCCTGACTTTC. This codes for CASSKGGAGAAKSSGANVLTF.